This T cell receptor beta chain was identified during a study of blood T cells in healthy people across ages. Germline-derived CDR1 and CDR2 are MNHEY and SVGEGT. CDR3 size: 15 residues. A second 7 to 11 cycle PCR used barcoded and J-beta primers. TCRdb reprocessed the 5' RACE reads with MiXCR, giving one entry per CDR3 protein. This sample has about 770,000 distinct CDR3 sequences, with 44% found just once. Of note for this clonotype: This may stem from a read error, because a much larger clone lies one nucleotide away.

The receptor was derived from a man in his 60s in good health. Sequenced: blood. The chain links TRBV6-2 or TRBV6-3 to TRBJ2-7, with 9 bases identical to TRBD1. The CDR3 is CACRITGTGSGEQYF. The CDR3 bases are TGTGCCTGCAGAATCACCGGGACAGGGTCGGGTGAGCAGTACTTC.